The 5 T cell receptor beta chains presented below share a single source sample, sequenced in a study of blood T cell repertoires in COVID-19 (dated by TCRdb to 2018 to 2021). The receptor library was made with the immunoSEQ multiplex PCR assay. TCRdb limited this immuneACCESS table to in-frame rearrangements with V and J called. A share of clones is missing; checked studies link under half to unresolved V genes, and the rest is unexplained. Recorded for this sample are some 140,000 clones; roughly 79% of them occurred a single time. In total, the top ten clones hold 11% of the sample. The sequencing sample was made of peripheral blood. These receptors all stem from a human donor in a cohort sampled during active COVID-19.

V and J are TRBV27 and TRBJ2-2; TRBD1 aligns across 7 bases. Per the germline V gene, CDR1 is MNHEY and CDR2 is SMNVEV (reference sequence). This CDR3 contains 14 residues. V trimming: 5 bases; J trimming: 1 base; junction bases outside the gene matches: 1. The CDR3 bases are TGTGCCAGCAGTGGGACAGTGAACACCGGGGAGCTGTTTTTT. This encodes CASSGTVNTGELFF.

The rearrangement joins TRBV6-1 to TRBJ2-7, with TRBD1 identical over 7 bases. This CDR3 has 14 amino acids. The V gene's germline CDR1 is MNHNS and CDR2 SASEGT. Trimming at V came to 0 bases and at J to 6 bases, leaving 5 bases not matched to a gene. This CDR3 reads CASSEARGFGEQYF. For the CDR3, the DNA is TGTGCCAGCAGTGAAGCCAGGGGGTTCGGCGAGCAGTACTTC.

The gene calls are TRBV27 and TRBJ2-7; 9 bases align to TRBD1. The CDR3 covers 15 residues. Germline CDR1 is MNHEY and CDR2 is SMNVEV (reference sequence). The V segment lost 2 bases and the J segment 3 bases; nucleotides outside the gene matches: 5. This chain's CDR3 is CASSLIGTGNYEQYF. The DNA of the CDR3 is TGTGCCAGCAGTTTAATTGGGACAGGGAACTACGAGCAGTACTTC.

V usage is TRBV28 and J usage is TRBJ2-7; 8 bases match TRBD2. Germline trimming cut 6 bases from V and 0 bases from J; bases unmatched to any gene: 10. The CDR3 is 16 amino acids. Germline CDR1 reads MDHEN; CDR2 reads SYDVKM. CDR3 amino acids: CASSGGGSSSSYEQYF. The CDR3 nucleotides are TGTGCCAGCAGCGGGGGGGGCTCTTCGAGCTCCTACGAGCAGTACTTC.

The V call is TRBV28, the J call TRBJ1-4; 7 positions match TRBD1. The CDR3 totals 15 residues. V gave up 4 bases and J gave up 7 bases; unmatched junction bases: 9. Germline V gives CDR1 MDHEN, CDR2 SYDVKM. The CDR3: CASSSQTGYSEKLFF. As DNA, the CDR3 is TGTGCCAGCAGTTCCCAGACAGGGTACAGTGAAAAACTGTTTTTT.